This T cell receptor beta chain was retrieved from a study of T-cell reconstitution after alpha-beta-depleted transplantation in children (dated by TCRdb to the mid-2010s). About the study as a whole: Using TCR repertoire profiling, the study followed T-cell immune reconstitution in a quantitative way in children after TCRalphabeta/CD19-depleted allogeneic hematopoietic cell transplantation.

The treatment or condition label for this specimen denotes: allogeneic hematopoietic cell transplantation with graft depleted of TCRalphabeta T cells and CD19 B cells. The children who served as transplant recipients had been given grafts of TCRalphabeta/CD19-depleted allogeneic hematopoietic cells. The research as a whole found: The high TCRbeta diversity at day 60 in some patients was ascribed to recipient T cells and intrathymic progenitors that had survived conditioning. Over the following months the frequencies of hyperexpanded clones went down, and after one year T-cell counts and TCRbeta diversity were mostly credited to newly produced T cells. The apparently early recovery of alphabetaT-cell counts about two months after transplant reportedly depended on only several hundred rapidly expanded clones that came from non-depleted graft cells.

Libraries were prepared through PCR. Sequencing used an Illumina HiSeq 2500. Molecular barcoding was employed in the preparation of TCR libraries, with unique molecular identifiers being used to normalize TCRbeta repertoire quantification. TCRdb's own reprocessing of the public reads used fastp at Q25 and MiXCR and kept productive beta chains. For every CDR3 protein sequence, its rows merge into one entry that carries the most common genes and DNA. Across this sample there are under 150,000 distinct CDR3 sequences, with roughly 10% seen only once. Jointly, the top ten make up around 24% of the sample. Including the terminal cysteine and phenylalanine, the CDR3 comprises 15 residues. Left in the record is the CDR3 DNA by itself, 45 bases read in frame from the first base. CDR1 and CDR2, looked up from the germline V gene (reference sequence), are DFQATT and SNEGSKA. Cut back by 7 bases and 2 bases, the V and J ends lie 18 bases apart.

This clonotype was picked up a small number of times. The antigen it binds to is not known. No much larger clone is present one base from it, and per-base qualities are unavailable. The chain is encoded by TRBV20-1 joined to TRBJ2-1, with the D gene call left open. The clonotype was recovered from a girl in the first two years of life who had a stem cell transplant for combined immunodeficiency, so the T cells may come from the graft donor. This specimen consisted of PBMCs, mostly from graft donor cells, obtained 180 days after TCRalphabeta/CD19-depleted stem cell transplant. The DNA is TGCAGTGTAGGCAGAATCATCTCTACCTACAATGAGCAGTTCTTC. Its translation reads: CSVGRIISTYNEQFF.